This T cell receptor (beta chain) comes out of a study of T-cell reconstitution after alpha-beta-depleted transplantation in children. General study results and limits: Recipient T cells and thymic progenitors that survived gave rise to the high TCRbeta diversity observed at day 60 in some patients. A year post-transplant, T-cell counts and diversity derived mostly from newly produced T cells. Approximately two months post-transplant, alpha-beta T cells reportedly originated from several hundred expanded graft clones.

The CDR3 consists of 14 residues. Germline V gives CDR1 DFQATT, CDR2 SNEGSKA (reference sequence). V shed 1 base and J shed 4 bases, with 13 bases lying between them. Notes on this clonotype: Its specificity is unknown.

Construction of the TCRbeta library involved unique molecular identifiers. TCRdb redid the calling of the PCR reads with MiXCR, one entry per CDR3 protein. The sample records 200,000 or so distinct CDR3 sequences, under 8.5% being singletons. The sequence was obtained from a male patient between 2 and 10 years old who had a stem cell transplant for acute myeloid leukemia, so the T cells may come from the graft donor. The sequenced sample was PBMCs, mostly from graft donor cells, obtained 360 days after TCRalphabeta/CD19-depleted stem cell transplant. The chain recombines TRBV20-1 with TRBJ2-5; the D gene is possibly TRBD1 (5 bases). CDR3 in DNA: TGCAGTGCTAGAGCCGGACAAGTCCGAGAGACCCAGTACTTC. Residues: CSARAGQVRETQYF.